One and the same sample provided the 28 T cell receptor beta chains below, sequenced in a study of response to subunit inactivated influenza vaccine. TCRdb recomputed calls from the RT-PCR reads with MiXCR, one row per CDR3 protein. This table has approximately 700,000 distinct CDR3 sequences, approximately 15% appearing once. This sample comprised PBMCs from blood, obtained 14 to 15 days before vaccination. These receptors were taken from a man aged 45-60 years who received an inactivated influenza vaccine.

This chain joins TRBV5-1 and TRBJ2-5; TRBD1 might be the D (5 bases). This CDR3 is built from 13 residues. V was trimmed by 4 bases and J by 4 bases, leaving 11 bases between them. Germline values: CDR1 SGHRS, CDR2 YFSETQ. The CDR3 bases are TGCGCCAGCAGCCCTGACAGCTTAGAGACCCAGTACTTC. Its translation is CASSPDSLETQYF.

In this sample, this clonotype turned up a few times. The chain couples TRBV7-9 to TRBJ2-5, with 8 bases matching TRBD2. The germline gives CDR1 SEHNR, CDR2 FQNEAQ (reference sequence). The CDR3 extends over 15 amino acids. After removal of 5 bases from V and 8 bases from J, the junction contained 13 bases not matched to a gene. CDR3 protein: CASSDWGLEVDTQYF. The CDR3 region has the DNA TGTGCCAGCAGCGACTGGGGACTAGAGGTTGACACCCAGTACTTC.

The chain has TRBV12-3 or TRBV12-4 and TRBJ2-7, with 11 nucleotides matching TRBD1. V dropped 6 bases and J dropped 6; count of bases not matched to a gene: 16. This CDR3 region has 17 residues. The CDR3 sequence is CASSTGRGGTGGLEQYF. Here the CDR3 DNA reads TGTGCCAGCAGCACGGGGCGAGGTGGGACAGGGGGTCTCGAGCAGTACTTC.

This clonotype was seen many times. The chain employs TRBV4-3 and TRBJ2-1, with TRBD2 matching over 7 bases. Trimming cost V 3 bases and J 0 bases; bases outside gene matches: 8. Germline V CDR1 and CDR2: LGHNA, YSLEER. This CDR3 comprises 17 residues. CDR3 coding DNA: TGCGCCAGCAGCCATCAGTGGGGCGGGAGCTCCTACAATGAGCAGTTCTTC. It encodes CASSHQWGGSSYNEQFF.

This clonotype was seen only a few times. This chain connects TRBV5-6 to TRBJ2-7; a possible D gene is TRBD1 (6 bases). V was trimmed by 2 bases and J by 5 bases, leaving 14 bases between them. This CDR3 region has 14 residues. The germline gives CDR1 SGHDT, CDR2 YYEEEE. The chain's CDR3 is CASSFRGRSNEQYF. CDR3 bases: TGTGCCAGCAGCTTCAGGGGAAGGAGCAACGAGCAGTACTTC.

The rearrangement links TRBV25-1 to TRBJ2-3; D ambiguous. Germline V gives CDR1 MGHDK, CDR2 SYGVNS. V lost 2 bases to trimming and J lost 10 bases, with 13 bases between them. The CDR3 spans 13 residues. The CDR3 DNA reads TGTGCCAGCAGTGAAGGGCCGCGAGGTGCGCAGTATTTT. This translates into CASSEGPRGAQYF.

The chain employs TRBV9 and TRBJ2-5; TRBD2 matches 10 bases. Germline lookup yields CDR1 SGDLS and CDR2 YYNGEE. Trimming removed 0 bases from V and 5 bases from J; junction bases left unmatched: 7. This CDR3 has 16 residues. This CDR3 is CASSVGNSGGHETQYF. In nucleotides, the CDR3 is TGTGCCAGCAGCGTAGGAAATAGCGGGGGGCACGAGACCCAGTACTTC.

For this clonotype: A much larger clone differs by one base, so this may be a read error. The chain recombines TRBV12-3 or TRBV12-4 with TRBJ1-2, with D hard to call. The CDR3 contains 14 residues. The CDR3 coding sequence is TGTGCCAGCAGGTTAGATGAGGCAGTGTGGGGCTACACCTTC. Its protein product is CASRLDEAVWGYTF.

Only a few counts were recorded for this clonotype. The chain carries TRBV5-6 and TRBJ2-7; 10 bases map to TRBD2. The V gene end was trimmed by 4 bases and the J gene end by 4 bases; junction bases not matched to a gene: 11. Germline CDR1 is SGHDT and CDR2 is YYEEEE. The CDR3 totals 16 residues. The CDR3 nucleotides are TGTGCCAGCAGCAGAGGACTAGCGGAGGTTAGTTACGAGCAGTACTTC. Protein sequence: CASSRGLAEVSYEQYF.

Only a few counts were recorded for this clonotype. V gene TRBV2 combines with J gene TRBJ1-4, with a tentative D call TRBD1 (6 bases). This CDR3 is 15 amino acids long. The V end lost 7 bases, the J end lost 0 bases, and 12 bases lay between the germline ends. Germline loops: CDR1 SNHLY, CDR2 FYNNEI. The CDR3 DNA follows: TGTGCCAGCACCCCGACAGGCGCAACTAATGAAAAACTGTTTTTT. Translated: CASTPTGATNEKLFF. The variable domain in full, completed from reference TRBV2 and TRBJ1-4, reads EPEVTQTPSHQVTQMGQEVILRCVPISNHLYFYWYRQILGQKVEFLVSFYNNEISEKSEIFDDQFSVERPDGSNFTLKIRSTKLEDSAMYFCASTPTGATNEKLFFGSGTQLSVL.

The chain carries TRBV11-2 and TRBJ2-4, with 10 bases fitting TRBD1. The V and J ends lost 4 bases and 6 bases, in that order; junction bases with no gene match: 3. The germline V gene has CDR1 SGHAT and CDR2 FQNNGV. The CDR3 covers 14 residues. In nucleotides, the CDR3 is TGTGCCAGCAGCTCGGGACAGGGGAGAAACATTCAGTACTTC. Translated: CASSSGQGRNIQYF.

There are many counts of this clonotype. The chain carries TRBV11-2 and TRBJ2-7, with D unclear. Trimming removed 5 bases from V and 2 bases from J, with 10 bases in between. This CDR3 has 13 amino acids. In germline, CDR1 is SGHAT, CDR2 FQNNGV. The CDR3 coding sequence is TGTGCCAGCAGCCCTCACCCAACCTACGAGCAGTACTTC. Protein product: CASSPHPTYEQYF.

This clonotype was seen ten or more times. The chain couples TRBV5-6 to TRBJ2-1; 7 bases agree with TRBD2. The CDR3 spans 14 residues. J was trimmed by 9 bases and V by 1 base; bases with no gene match: 7. CDR1 is SGHDT and CDR2 is YYEEEE in the germline V gene. The CDR3 region is CASSLLAGVGEQFF. In DNA form, the CDR3 reads TGTGCCAGCAGCTTGCTGGCGGGAGTCGGTGAGCAGTTCTTC.

This clonotype was recorded at least ten times. V and J are TRBV12-3 or TRBV12-4 and TRBJ2-1; D gene uncertain. The ends were cut back, 3 bases at V and 5 bases at J, with 11 bases in the middle. The CDR3 has 14 amino acids. The CDR3 nucleotides are TGTGCCAGCAGTTTTTCGAGGACCGACAATGAGCAGTTCTTC. Protein: CASSFSRTDNEQFF.

This chain joins TRBV29-1 and TRBJ2-2; TRBD1 aligns across 9 bases. This CDR3 is 14 amino acids long. The trim removed 6 bases at V and 7 bases at J, leaving 9 bases unmatched. The germline gives CDR1 SQVTM, CDR2 ANQGSEA. In DNA, the CDR3 is TGCAGCGTGTGGACAGGGGCGTTCGGCGGGGAGCTGTTTTTT. Its translation is CSVWTGAFGGELFF.

The chain carries TRBV9 and TRBJ2-1; TRBD2 agrees at 7 bases. V was clipped by 4 bases and J by 4 bases; unmatched bases: 5. From germline, CDR1 is SGDLS and CDR2 YYNGEE. The length of the CDR3 is 14 residues. CDR3 sequence: CASSPREVYNEQFF. The CDR3 nucleotides are TGTGCCAGCAGCCCCCGGGAGGTTTACAATGAGCAGTTCTTC.

V usage is TRBV7-2 and J usage is TRBJ1-5; 7 bases agree with TRBD1. Per the germline V gene, CDR1 is SGHTA and CDR2 is FQGNSA. This CDR3 region has 16 residues. V trimming: 5 bases; J trimming: 2 bases; junction bases outside the gene matches: 9. CDR3 DNA: TGTGCCAGCAGCCCCCAGCCTCAGGGGGGCAATCAGCCCCAGCATTTT. Translating it yields CASSPQPQGGNQPQHF.

This clonotype appeared many times. The V and J genes are TRBV2 and TRBJ2-1, with a weak D call TRBD2 (5 bases). The germline V gene has CDR1 SNHLY and CDR2 FYNNEI. The CDR3 length is 15 residues. V dropped 7 bases and J dropped 2 bases, with 15 bases sitting between them. For the CDR3, the DNA is TGTGCCAGCATTTACAGCCAGACTACCTACAATGAGCAGTTCTTC. Its protein product is CASIYSQTTYNEQFF.

This clonotype was picked up a small number of times. The V gene is TRBV15, the J gene TRBJ2-7; unclear D gene. This CDR3 has 13 residues. The germline V gene has CDR1 LNHNV and CDR2 YYDKDF (reference sequence). V gave up 6 bases and J gave up 2 bases, with 11 bases separating them. The CDR3 region is CATSGAAAYEQYF. DNA for the CDR3: TGTGCCACCAGTGGTGCGGCTGCCTACGAGCAGTACTTC.

This clonotype was counted only a few times. The chain links TRBV6-5 to TRBJ1-2; 10 positions agree with TRBD1. V lost 4 bases to trimming and J lost 2 bases; unmatched junction nucleotides: 4. Germline assignment: CDR1 MNHEY and CDR2 SVGAGI. There are 15 residues in the CDR3. The CDR3 region is CASSSPTGGNYGYTF. CDR3 nucleotide sequence: TGTGCCAGCAGTTCCCCGACAGGGGGCAACTATGGCTACACCTTC.

The chain recombines TRBV11-2 with TRBJ2-1, with no clear D. The CDR3 runs to 11 residues. The germline CDR1 and CDR2 sequences are SGHAT and FQNNGV. The V gene lost 5 bases and the J gene lost 8 bases, with 7 bases spanning the gap. In DNA form, the CDR3 reads TGTGCCAGCAGCCCCTCGTATGAGCAGTTCTTC. It codes for CASSPSYEQFF.

The chain joins TRBV7-2 to TRBJ2-4; D assignment may be TRBD1 or TRBD2 (5 bases each). The CDR3 has 14 residues. Trimming removed 5 bases at V and 8 bases at J, with 16 bases between. Germline V gives CDR1 SGHTA, CDR2 FQGNSA. In DNA form, the CDR3 reads TGTGCCAGCAGCACTCAGGGTGGAGGAGACATTCAGTACTTC. Translating gives CASSTQGGGDIQYF. Supplemented by reference TRBV7-2 and TRBJ2-4, the full variable domain reads GAGVSQSPSNKVTEKGKDVELRCDPISGHTALYWYRQSLGQGLEFLIYFQGNSAPDKSGLPSDRFSAERTGGSVSTLTIQRTQQEDSAVYLCASSTQGGGDIQYFGAGTRLSVL.

The chain couples TRBV28 to TRBJ2-1; TRBD2 matches 11 bases. Germline CDR1 MDHEN, CDR2 SYDVKM. The CDR3 is 17 amino acids. V lost 6 bases and J lost 9; bases outside the gene matches: 16. The CDR3 protein is CASRIIAGGLRVGEQFF. Written as DNA, the CDR3 is TGTGCCAGCAGAATAATAGCGGGAGGGCTGAGGGTGGGTGAGCAGTTCTTC.

The sample holds a few counts of this clonotype. The J gene is TRBJ2-7, the V gene TRBV28; 8 bases align to TRBD2. With 6 bases clipped from V and 4 bases from J, the junction kept 11 bases outside the gene matches. The germline CDR1 and CDR2 sequences are MDHEN and SYDVKM. CDR3 length: 15 amino acids. CDR3 sequence (DNA): TGTGCCAGCAGCAGCCGCCGGGAGGGCCTTTACGAGCAGTACTTC. Protein: CASSSRREGLYEQYF.

This clonotype has more than one count but fewer than ten. This chain uses TRBV20-1 with TRBJ2-7; 15 bases align to TRBD2. Germline trimming cut 3 bases from V and 0 bases from J; bases unmatched to any gene: 12. CDR1 is DFQATT and CDR2 is SNEGSKA in the germline V gene (reference sequence). This CDR3 comprises 19 residues. CDR3 sequence (DNA): TGCAGTGCTAGGGTTTCCGGGACTAGCGGGGGGCAAGTCTCCTACGAGCAGTACTTC. This translates into CSARVSGTSGGQVSYEQYF.

This sequence joins TRBV5-1 and TRBJ2-5; 12 nucleotides align to TRBD1. The CDR3 totals 16 residues. The germline CDR1 and CDR2 sequences are SGHRS and YFSETQ. V was clipped by 4 bases and J by 5 bases; unmatched bases: 9. CDR3 in amino acids: CASSPGTGGQMETQYF. In nucleotides, the CDR3 is TGCGCCAGCAGCCCCGGGACAGGGGGCCAAATGGAGACCCAGTACTTC.

The rearrangement joins TRBV11-2 to TRBJ1-2; D is uncertain. CDR1 SGHAT and CDR2 FQNNGV come from the germline V gene. Trimming took 4 bases from V and 10 from J, leaving 13 bases between them. This CDR3 is 12 amino acids long. The CDR3 reads CASSSRLAHYTF. In nucleotides, the CDR3 is TGTGCCAGCAGCTCACGACTCGCTCACTACACCTTC.

This chain joins TRBV6-5 and TRBJ2-1, with D possibly matching TRBD1 (6 bases). V was clipped by 0 bases and J by 4 bases, with 16 bases between them. The CDR3 spans 17 residues. The V gene's germline CDR1 is MNHEY and CDR2 SVGAGI. The CDR3 nucleotides read TGTGCCAGCAGTTACTCCCGGGACACGATAAGGTACAATGAGCAGTTCTTC. It encodes CASSYSRDTIRYNEQFF.